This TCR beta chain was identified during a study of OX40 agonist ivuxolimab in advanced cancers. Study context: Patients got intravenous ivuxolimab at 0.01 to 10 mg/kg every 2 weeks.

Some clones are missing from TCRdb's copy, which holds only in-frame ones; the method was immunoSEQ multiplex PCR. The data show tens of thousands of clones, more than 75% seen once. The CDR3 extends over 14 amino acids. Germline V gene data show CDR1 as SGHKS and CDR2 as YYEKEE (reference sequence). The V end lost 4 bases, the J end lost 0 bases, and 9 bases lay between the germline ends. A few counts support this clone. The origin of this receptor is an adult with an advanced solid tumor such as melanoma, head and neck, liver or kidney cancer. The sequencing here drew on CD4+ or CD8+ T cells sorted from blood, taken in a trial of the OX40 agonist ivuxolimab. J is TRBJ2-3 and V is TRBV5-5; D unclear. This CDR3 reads CASSRGTSTDTQYF. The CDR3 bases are TGTGCCAGCAGCCGAGGAACTAGCACAGATACGCAGTATTTT.